This TCR beta chain was identified in a study of Tregs in tolerant kidney transplant recipients. Study-level results: No direct test of biological reproducibility was done here. The small number of patients limits these findings pending further validation.

V trimming: 5 bases; J trimming: 3 bases; junction bases outside the gene matches: 7. Germline V gene lookup returns CDR1 SEHNR and CDR2 FQNEAQ (reference sequence). This CDR3 is 15 amino acids long. The protocol was immunoSEQ multiplex PCR, while the TCRdb copy is restricted to in-frame clones and leaves out a portion. Of some 240,000 clones detected, about 80% appear once; the ten largest clones hold under 0.65%. Thawed PBMCs were FACS-sorted into unstimulated CD4+CD25+CD127- regulatory T cells, CD4+CD25- non-regulatory cells, CD4 and CD8 cells. With respect to this clone: The target antigen is unknown.

The J gene is TRBJ2-7, the V gene TRBV7-9; TRBD2 aligns across 10 bases. This receptor was taken from a human donor in good health. The sequencing sample was made of CD4+ T cells from blood. The chain's CDR3 is CASSPPSGRGYEQYF. For the CDR3, the DNA is TGTGCCAGCAGCCCCCCTAGCGGGAGAGGCTACGAGCAGTACTTC.